This TCR beta chain was retrieved from a study of blood T cell repertoires in COVID-19. As for the study in general: Sites across the United States, Italy and Spain contributed samples from acute and convalescent COVID-19. From T cells, B-cell-depleted T cells, or PBMCs came the material, which was cDNA or gDNA.

V lost 6 bases and J lost 1, with 9 bases in between. There are 13 residues in the CDR3. Germline lookup yields CDR1 SGHDN and CDR2 FVKESK. Per the study methods: Amplification of reference gene primers provided the estimated nucleated cell counts. Method: immunoSEQ multiplex PCR; TCRdb's copy keeps in-frame clones and lacks some. From that table come the V and J calls and clone size; the DNA was used to work out D and trimming. The sample consists of some 240,000 clones, approximately 89% of them appearing once. Grouping used clinical history reported by participants in a survey and questionnaire. The sequencing sample was made of PBMCs or T cells enriched from blood (not recorded which). The sequence derives from a woman in her thirties or forties who had been exposed to COVID-19. This chain uses TRBV14 with TRBJ1-1, with D unclear. The CDR3 bases are TGTGCCAGCAGTTTCACATCGAACACTGAAGCTTTCTTT. Its protein product is CASSFTSNTEAFF.